The sequence of this T cell receptor (beta chain) was determined in a study of cytotoxic CD8 clonotypes in ibrutinib-treated CLL. Study-level points and caveats: T-cell clonality at baseline went above that of age-matched healthy donors and rose and fell with circulating CD8+ T-cell counts.

A note on this clone: The antigen is unknown.

The germline V gene has CDR1 WNHNN and CDR2 SYGVQD (reference sequence). This CDR3 contains 14 residues. The V segment lost 3 bases and the J segment 8 bases; nucleotides outside the gene matches: 7. Measured with immunoSEQ multiplex PCR; TCRdb has only the in-frame clones, and not every one. The sample contains 330,000 or so clones, roughly 67% of which appear only once. The source was PBMCs, collected after 36 months of ibrutinib treatment. This TCR derives from a human donor with chronic lymphocytic leukemia. The V gene is TRBV10-1, the J gene TRBJ1-2, with 9 bases aligning to TRBD1. The CDR3 DNA reads as TGCGCCAGCAGTGAATTGGACAGGGGCGGAGGCTACACCTTC. Its translation is CASSELDRGGGYTF.